These 32 T cell receptor beta chains were sequenced from one sample in a study of identifying expanded T cells in peripheral blood. Libraries were prepared by immunoSEQ multiplex PCR; TCRdb keeps only in-frame clonotypes and omits some of them. This sample has approximately 110,000 clones; approximately 90% occur once, and the top ten carry about a sixth. The specimen was blood. The receptors come from a person aged 18 to 70 in good health.

The chain links TRBV9 to TRBJ2-3; 11 nucleotides match TRBD2. The CDR3 has 15 residues. From germline, CDR1 is SGDLS and CDR2 YYNGEE. V was pared by 4 bases and J by 0 bases, with 1 base of the junction left unmatched. DNA for the CDR3: TGTGCCAGCAGCCGGACTAGCGGGAGCACAGATACGCAGTATTTT. Translated, it gives CASSRTSGSTDTQYF.

In this sample, this clone turned up once. The chain couples TRBV6-6 to TRBJ1-5; D possibly corresponds to TRBD1 (5 bases). The V gene lost 6 bases and the J gene lost 7 bases, with 19 bases spanning the gap. The CDR3 runs 15 residues. CDR1 and CDR2 from the germline V gene are MNHNY and SVGAGI (reference sequence). CDR3 nucleotides: TGTGCCAGCAGCCACGGGGCCTCGGGAGACCAGCCCCAGCATTTT. Translation gives CASSHGASGDQPQHF.

This clone was observed a handful of times. The chain employs TRBV2 and TRBJ1-4; D uncertain. CDR1 is SNHLY, CDR2 FYNNEI, per germline. V lost 6 bases and J 4 bases, leaving 6 bases between the germline ends. The CDR3 length is 12 residues. In DNA form, the CDR3 reads TGTGCCAGCAGCGTCAATAATGAAAAACTGTTTTTT. Translated, it gives CASSVNNEKLFF.

CDR3 residues: CASSSGTGVTEAFF. The CDR3 DNA is TGTGCCAGCAGCTCCGGGACAGGGGTGACTGAAGCTTTCTTT. The chain uses TRBV7-9 and TRBJ1-1, with 10 nucleotides matching TRBD1. This CDR3 has 14 amino acids. Germline assignment: CDR1 SEHNR and CDR2 FQNEAQ (reference sequence). The trim removed 4 bases at V and 5 bases at J, leaving 4 bases unmatched. Supplemented by reference TRBV7-9 and TRBJ1-1, the full variable domain reads DTGVSQNPRHKITKRGQNVTFRCDPISEHNRLYWYRQTLGQGPEFLTYFQNEAQLEKSRLLSDRFSAERPKGSFSTLEIQRTEQGDSAMYLCASSSGTGVTEAFFGQGTRLTVV.

The chain uses TRBV4-3 and TRBJ2-7; maybe TRBD2 (6 bases). Germline CDR1 and CDR2: LGHNA and YSLEER. CDR3 length equals 13 residues. The V end lost 1 base, the J end lost 2 bases, and 6 bases lay between the germline ends. The CDR3 here is CASSQGLAYEQYF. As DNA, the CDR3 is TGCGCCAGCAGCCAAGGACTAGCCTACGAGCAGTACTTC.

Only one count was recorded for this clone. This chain joins TRBV10-3 and TRBJ1-6; no firm D call. This CDR3 spans 16 amino acids. Trimming took off 0 bases at V and 3 bases at J, with 9 bases between the two ends. Germline CDR1 ENHRY, CDR2 SYGVKD. CDR3 in amino acids: CAISESEVNYNSPLHF. The CDR3 nucleotides read TGTGCCATCAGTGAGTCGGAGGTAAACTATAATTCACCCCTCCACTTT.

The chain recombines TRBV11-3 with TRBJ2-7; 7 bases align to TRBD1. V gave up 3 bases and J gave up 5 bases; unmatched junction bases: 4. The CDR3 is 13 amino acids. Germline lookup yields CDR1 SGHNT and CDR2 YENEEA. The CDR3 DNA reads TGTGCCAGCAGCTTGACAGGGATCCACGAGCAGTACTTC. This translates into CASSLTGIHEQYF.

The rearrangement links TRBV11-2 to TRBJ2-5; tentatively, D is TRBD1 (5 bases). V was cut by 5 bases and J by 5 bases, with 18 bases left in between. The CDR3 is 15 amino acids. Germline lookup yields CDR1 SGHAT and CDR2 FQNNGV. The CDR3 nucleotides are TGTGCCAGCAGCCCTACAGCTGGGGCTAGGGAGACCCAGTACTTC. This codes for CASSPTAGARETQYF.

The CDR3 DNA is TGTGCCAGCAGCTGGCAGGGGGCTGAGAATGAGCAGTACTTC. This sequence encodes CASSWQGAENEQYF. V is TRBV5-5 and J is TRBJ2-7, with 8 bases that match TRBD1. The germline V gene encodes CDR1 SGHKS and CDR2 YYEKEE (reference sequence). V was clipped by 3 bases and J by 7 bases; unmatched bases: 9. The length of the CDR3 is 14 residues.

The J gene is TRBJ2-7, the V gene TRBV6-5; D gene unclear. Germline V lookup: CDR1 MNHEY, CDR2 SVGAGI. The CDR3 contains 12 residues. Trimming shortened V by 4 bases and J by 4 bases, and 8 bases separated the two germline ends. CDR3 nucleotide sequence: TGTGCCAGCAGTTCCCGATTATACGAGCAGTACTTC. Translation gives CASSSRLYEQYF.

This clone has only one observation. V gene TRBV7-7 combines with J gene TRBJ2-5, with 9 bases aligning to TRBD2. Germline V lookup: CDR1 SSHAT, CDR2 FNYEAQ (reference sequence). The V segment lost 1 base and the J segment 2 bases; nucleotides outside the gene matches: 5. CDR3 length: 16 amino acids. The CDR3, as DNA: TGTGCCAGCAGCTTAGGTAGCGGGGGATTACAAGAGACCCAGTACTTC. This translates into CASSLGSGGLQETQYF.

The genes are TRBV4-3 and TRBJ2-7; D might be TRBD1 or TRBD2, each matching 5 bases. The CDR3 has 15 amino acids. CDR1 LGHNA and CDR2 YSLEER come from the germline V gene. The V gene lost 4 bases and the J gene lost 2 bases, with 15 bases spanning the gap. The CDR3 reads CASSPGTANTYEQYF. CDR3 coding DNA: TGCGCCAGCAGCCCGGGGACGGCAAATACCTACGAGCAGTACTTC.

This chain links TRBV19 with TRBJ2-5; the match to TRBD2 covers 7 bases. Germline lookup yields CDR1 LNHDA and CDR2 SQIVND (reference sequence). Trimming removed 4 bases from V and 2 bases from J; junction bases left unmatched: 13. The CDR3 sequence is 17 residues long. Here the CDR3 reads CASSKFGERGQQETQYF. The CDR3 DNA reads as TGTGCCAGTAGTAAGTTCGGGGAGCGGGGCCAGCAAGAGACCCAGTACTTC.

The chain recombines TRBV10-1 with TRBJ1-3; D might be TRBD1 (5 bases). The CDR3 extends over 16 amino acids. The V gene's germline CDR1 is WNHNN and CDR2 SYGVQD (reference sequence). Trimming stripped 6 bases from V and 1 base from J, with 16 bases between. The CDR3 loop is CASSVGATASGNTIYF. Here the CDR3 DNA reads TGCGCCAGCAGCGTCGGGGCCACGGCGTCTGGAAACACCATATATTTT.

The rearrangement uses TRBV6-5 and TRBJ2-6, with TRBD2 identical over 7 bases. V dropped 8 bases and J dropped 2; count of bases not matched to a gene: 6. The CDR3 totals 15 residues. CDR1 and CDR2 (germline): MNHEY, SVGAGI. The chain's CDR3 is CASSWGGTGANVLTF. CDR3 nucleotide sequence: TGTGCCAGCTCTTGGGGGGGGACTGGGGCCAACGTCCTGACTTTC.

The gene calls are TRBV19 and TRBJ2-3, with TRBD1 matching 12 bases. V was pared by 6 bases and J by 5 bases, with 9 bases of the junction left unmatched. Germline CDR1 is LNHDA and CDR2 is SQIVND (reference sequence). CDR3 length equals 16 residues. CDR3 sequence reads: CASSDRGQGARDTQYF. CDR3 bases: TGTGCCAGTAGCGACCGGGGACAGGGGGCAAGAGATACGCAGTATTTT.

The V call is TRBV18, the J call TRBJ1-5, with 7 nucleotides matching TRBD1. Germline lookup yields CDR1 KGHSH and CDR2 LQKENI. The CDR3 totals 15 residues. Trimming removed 1 base from V and 6 bases from J; junction bases left unmatched: 6. CDR3 coding DNA: TGTGCCAGCTCACCACAAGACAGGGCAGGTCAGCCCCAGCATTTT. It specifies CASSPQDRAGQPQHF. Combining the CDR3 with reference TRBV18 and TRBJ1-5 gives the whole variable domain NAGVMQNPRHLVRRRGQEARLRCSPMKGHSHVYWYRQLPEEGLKFMVYLQKENIIDESGMPKERFSAEFPKEGPSILRIQQVVRGDSAAYFCASSPQDRAGQPQHFGDGTRLSIL.

This clone was counted once. The chain carries TRBV4-3 and TRBJ2-1; D is unresolved. This CDR3 is 16 amino acids long. Trimming removed 0 bases from V and 6 bases from J, with 15 bases in between. CDR1 is LGHNA, CDR2 YSLEER, per germline. The CDR3 DNA is TGCGCCAGCAGCCAAGAATGGACCGCCTCAGGCAATGAGCAGTTCTTC. It specifies CASSQEWTASGNEQFF.

The rearrangement links TRBV6-5 to TRBJ1-6; D gene ambiguous. The V gene lost 6 bases and the J gene lost 0 bases, with 6 bases spanning the gap. Germline loops: CDR1 MNHEY, CDR2 SVGAGI. The CDR3 consists of 14 residues. CDR3 region: CASRSSSYNSPLHF. DNA for the CDR3: TGTGCCAGCAGGTCAAGCTCCTATAATTCACCCCTCCACTTT.

J is TRBJ1-1 and V is TRBV28; D remains ambiguous. Looked up from germline, CDR1 is MDHEN and CDR2 is SYDVKM. CDR3 length: 13 amino acids. V was trimmed by 3 bases and J by 1 base, leaving 6 bases between them. Here the CDR3 reads CASSFNRNTEAFF. As DNA, the CDR3 is TGTGCCAGCAGTTTCAACCGGAACACTGAAGCTTTCTTT.

The chain joins TRBV6-5 to TRBJ2-7; TRBD2 might be the D (6 bases). Germline assignment: CDR1 MNHEY and CDR2 SVGAGI. Trimming pared 0 bases from V and 5 bases from J, leaving 11 bases between. The CDR3 spans 14 residues. For the CDR3, the DNA is TGTGCCAGCAGTTACTCGGGAGGTCAGGACGAGCAGTACTTC. This translates into CASSYSGGQDEQYF.

A remark on this clone: An end of the junction does not agree with germline; a read error may underlie this. The chain links TRBV28 to TRBJ2-3, with 9 bases aligning to TRBD2. Per germline, CDR1 MDHEN and CDR2 SYDVKM. This CDR3 contains 13 residues. The CDR3 reads CGVSGGSTDTQYF. The CDR3 nucleotides read TGCGGAGTTAGCGGGGGAAGCACAGATACGCAGTATTTT.

The rearrangement joins TRBV19 to TRBJ2-2; 12 bases are shared with TRBD1. Germline loops: CDR1 LNHDA, CDR2 SQIVND (reference sequence). The CDR3 length is 18 residues. V lost 5 bases to trimming and J lost 6 bases; unmatched junction nucleotides: 13. The CDR3 protein is CASSWGSGTGGRSGELFF. The CDR3 DNA reads TGTGCCAGTAGTTGGGGTTCCGGGACAGGGGGCAGATCCGGGGAGCTGTTTTTT.

This chain links TRBV7-2 with TRBJ2-5, with TRBD2 identical over 7 bases. The V segment lost 3 bases and the J segment 2 bases; nucleotides outside the gene matches: 3. CDR1 and CDR2 from the germline V gene are SGHTA and FQGNSA. The CDR3 spans 14 residues. CDR3 nucleotide sequence: TGTGCCAGCAGCTTTGGGGGGGTTCAAGAGACCCAGTACTTC. Its protein product is CASSFGGVQETQYF.

There are a few counts of this clone. The chain combines TRBV9 with TRBJ2-7; D is possibly TRBD1 (6 bases). The CDR3 length is 14 residues. V was cut by 0 bases and J by 2 bases, with 9 bases left in between. CDR1 and CDR2 from the germline V gene are SGDLS and YYNGEE. The CDR3 is CASSVGTVTYEQYF. Written as DNA, the CDR3 is TGTGCCAGCAGCGTAGGGACAGTCACCTACGAGCAGTACTTC. Looking up the rest from reference TRBV9 and TRBJ2-7 gives the full variable domain: DSGVTQTPKHLITATGQRVTLRCSPRSGDLSVYWYQQSLDQGLQFLIQYYNGEERAKGNILERFSAQQFPDLHSELNLSSLELGDSALYFCASSVGTVTYEQYFGPGTRLTVT.

CDR3 DNA sequence: TGTGCCAGCAGCTTTTTGGGTCAGGTGCGCACAGATACGCAGTATTTT. This translates into CASSFLGQVRTDTQYF. This sequence joins TRBV7-8 and TRBJ2-3; D is unclear. The CDR3 has 16 amino acids. Per the germline V gene, CDR1 is SGHVS and CDR2 is FQNEAQ. With 3 bases removed from V and 1 base from J, the gap between germline ends came to 14 bases.

The V gene is TRBV6-5, the J gene TRBJ1-1; no firm D call. V lost 4 bases and J 10 bases, leaving 16 bases between the germline ends. In germline, CDR1 is MNHEY, CDR2 SVGAGI. The CDR3 sequence is 13 residues long. DNA of the CDR3: TGTGCCAGCAGTTTAGGGTGGGCGACGGTAGCTTTCTTT. It translates to CASSLGWATVAFF.

This clone was seen more than once but under ten times. The chain links TRBV28 to TRBJ2-3; 11 bases match TRBD1. From germline, CDR1 is MDHEN and CDR2 SYDVKM. After removal of 6 bases from V and 4 bases from J, the junction contained 9 bases not matched to a gene. The CDR3 covers 16 residues. Here the CDR3 reads CASSPPPGQGADTQYF. The CDR3 bases are TGTGCCAGCAGCCCACCCCCGGGACAGGGGGCAGATACGCAGTATTTT. The entire variable domain, with the rest obtained from reference TRBV28 and TRBJ2-3, is as follows: DVKVTQSSRYLVKRTGEKVFLECVQDMDHENMFWYRQDPGLGLRLIYFSYDVKMKEKGDIPEGYSVSREKKERFSLILESASTNQTSMYLCASSPPPGQGADTQYFGPGTRLTVL.

The V gene is TRBV7-9, the J gene TRBJ1-5, with 10 bases aligning to TRBD1. V lost 9 bases and J lost 3; bases outside the gene matches: 11. CDR3 length: 16 residues. Germline V gene sequence: CDR1 SEHNR, CDR2 FQNEAQ (reference sequence). DNA of the CDR3: TGTGCCAGTGCCCCATGGACAGGGGGACTCAATCAGCCCCAGCATTTT. Translated: CASAPWTGGLNQPQHF. Supplemented by reference TRBV7-9 and TRBJ1-5, the full variable domain reads DTGVSQNPRHKITKRGQNVTFRCDPISEHNRLYWYRQTLGQGPEFLTYFQNEAQLEKSRLLSDRFSAERPKGSFSTLEIQRTEQGDSAMYLCASAPWTGGLNQPQHFGDGTRLSIL.

The V and J genes are TRBV5-4 and TRBJ1-6; no reliable D call. Trimming removed 2 bases from V and 7 bases from J, with 10 bases in between. The CDR3 loop spans 14 amino acids. In germline, CDR1 is SGHNT, CDR2 YYREEE (reference sequence). The CDR3 loop reads CASSFLDDNSPLHF. As DNA, the CDR3 is TGTGCCAGCAGCTTTTTGGACGACAATTCACCCCTCCACTTT.

The chain couples TRBV27 to TRBJ2-2; TRBD1 agrees at 8 bases. Germline V gene data show CDR1 as MNHEY and CDR2 as SMNVEV (reference sequence). V lost 6 bases and J lost 4; bases outside the gene matches: 7. This CDR3 contains 15 residues. The CDR3 loop is CASRFRGQSTGELFF. DNA of the CDR3: TGTGCCAGCAGGTTCAGGGGGCAGAGCACCGGGGAGCTGTTTTTT.

The rearrangement links TRBV6-1 to TRBJ2-1; weak D call: TRBD1 (5 bases). Looked up from germline, CDR1 is MNHNS and CDR2 is SASEGT. V lost 5 bases, J lost 8 bases, and 10 bases lay in between. There are 12 residues in the CDR3. CDR3 DNA sequence: TGTGCCAGCAGTAAGCAGGGCTATGAGCAGTTCTTC. It encodes CASSKQGYEQFF.